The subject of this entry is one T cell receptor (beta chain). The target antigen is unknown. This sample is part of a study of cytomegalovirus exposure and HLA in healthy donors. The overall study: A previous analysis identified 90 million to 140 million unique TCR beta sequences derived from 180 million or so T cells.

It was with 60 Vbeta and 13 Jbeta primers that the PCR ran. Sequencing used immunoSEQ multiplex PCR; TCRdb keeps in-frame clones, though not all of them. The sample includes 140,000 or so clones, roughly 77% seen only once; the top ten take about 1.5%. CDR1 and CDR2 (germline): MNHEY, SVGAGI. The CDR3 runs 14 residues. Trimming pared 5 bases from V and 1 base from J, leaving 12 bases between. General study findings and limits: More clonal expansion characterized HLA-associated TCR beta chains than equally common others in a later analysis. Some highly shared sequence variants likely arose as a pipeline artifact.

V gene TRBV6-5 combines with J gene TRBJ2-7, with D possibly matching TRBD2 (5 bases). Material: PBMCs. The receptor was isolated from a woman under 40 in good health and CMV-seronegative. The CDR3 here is CASSGRAESYEQYF. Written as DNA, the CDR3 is TGTGCCAGCAGTGGGAGAGCGGAGTCCTACGAGCAGTACTTC.